The 14 T cell receptor beta chains below were found in one sample sequenced in a study of blood T cell repertoires in COVID-19. The data were produced by immunoSEQ multiplex PCR, yet TCRdb's version contains in-frame clones alone and is incomplete. In the table there are almost 400,000 clones, about 87% of which are singletons. The sequenced sample consisted of peripheral blood. These receptors came from a woman in her sixties or seventies with COVID-19, enrolled during active disease.

This sequence joins TRBV5-6 and TRBJ2-7, with 10 nucleotides matching TRBD2. The J segment lost 5 bases and the V segment lost 1 base, leaving 6 bases of the junction unmatched. The CDR3 spans 15 residues. Per the germline V gene, CDR1 is SGHDT and CDR2 is YYEEEE. CDR3 sequence (DNA): TGTGCCAGCAGCTTGTTAGCGGGGGGAGAGGACGAGCAGTACTTC. Residues: CASSLLAGGEDEQYF.

The V and J genes are TRBV27 and TRBJ1-2; D perhaps matches TRBD1 (6 bases). Germline V gene data show CDR1 as MNHEY and CDR2 as SMNVEV (reference sequence). V lost 5 bases and J 8 bases, leaving 18 bases between the germline ends. The CDR3 has 14 residues. The CDR3 protein is CASSQTTGYWGYTF. CDR3 bases: TGTGCCAGCAGTCAAACCACAGGGTATTGGGGCTACACCTTC.

The rearrangement links TRBV12-5 to TRBJ1-6, with D possibly being TRBD1 (6 bases). This CDR3 spans 16 amino acids. The germline V gene has CDR1 LGHNT and CDR2 FRNRAP. Trimming pared 0 bases from V and 6 bases from J, leaving 12 bases between. The CDR3 nucleotides read TGTGCTAGTGGTTTGGTAACGGGCAGGGGTAATTCACCCCTCCACTTT. This sequence encodes CASGLVTGRGNSPLHF.

The rearrangement links TRBV3-1 (or the pseudogene TRBV3-2) to TRBJ2-7; the match to TRBD2 covers 7 bases. J was trimmed by 3 bases and V by 4 bases; bases with no gene match: 6. The length of the CDR3 is 14 residues. CDR1 and CDR2 from the germline V gene are LGHDT and YNNKEL (reference sequence). The CDR3 loop is CASSRGGHYYEQYF. The CDR3 DNA follows: TGTGCCAGCAGCCGCGGGGGTCACTACTACGAGCAGTACTTC.

This clone was found a few times. Other DNA sequences in the same sample also yield this CDR3. The V gene is TRBV7-9, the J gene TRBJ1-3, with D tentatively TRBD1 (6 bases). The CDR3 sequence is 15 residues long. The V gene lost 3 bases and the J gene lost 0 bases, with 9 bases spanning the gap. The germline V gene encodes CDR1 SEHNR and CDR2 FQNEAQ (reference sequence). The CDR3 DNA sequence: TGTGCCAGCAGCTTGACAGGTGACTCTGGAAACACCATATATTTT. Translated, it gives CASSLTGDSGNTIYF.

The chain couples TRBV11-2 to TRBJ2-7; a weak D match, TRBD2 (5 bases). Germline CDR1 reads SGHAT; CDR2 reads FQNNGV. The ends were cut back, 1 base at V and 2 bases at J, with 12 bases in the middle. CDR3 length: 15 amino acids. The CDR3 DNA is TGTGCCAGCAGCTTAGTTTCGGACGGGGCCTACGAGCAGTACTTC. It encodes CASSLVSDGAYEQYF.

The CDR3 DNA reads as TGTGCCATCAGTGATCGGCGGGGGGGGCGAATTTACAATGAGCAGTTCTTC. Its protein product is CAISDRRGGRIYNEQFF. V usage is TRBV10-3 and J usage is TRBJ2-1; 9 nucleotides agree with TRBD2. Germline V gives CDR1 ENHRY, CDR2 SYGVKD. This CDR3 has 17 amino acids. V was pared by 3 bases and J by 4 bases, with 10 bases of the junction left unmatched.

The chain's CDR3 is CASSLRTGDEQYF. As DNA, the CDR3 is TGTGCCAGCTCGCTGCGGACAGGGGACGAGCAGTACTTC. The rearrangement uses TRBV18 and TRBJ2-7, with TRBD1 matching over 9 bases. V lost 6 bases and J lost 5; bases outside the gene matches: 5. Germline-derived CDR1 and CDR2 are KGHSH and LQKENI. The CDR3 extends over 13 amino acids. The variable domain in full, with the rest retrieved from reference TRBV18 and TRBJ2-7, is NAGVMQNPRHLVRRRGQEARLRCSPMKGHSHVYWYRQLPEEGLKFMVYLQKENIIDESGMPKERFSAEFPKEGPSILRIQQVVRGDSAAYFCASSLRTGDEQYFGPGTRLTVT.

This sequence joins TRBV18 and TRBJ2-7; 7 bases map to TRBD1. V dropped 5 bases and J dropped 3; count of bases not matched to a gene: 10. Germline CDR1 KGHSH, CDR2 LQKENI. This CDR3 has 15 residues. CDR3 in amino acids: CASSAGTVDNYEQYF. As DNA, the CDR3 is TGTGCCAGCTCAGCCGGGACAGTGGACAACTACGAGCAGTACTTC. The variable domain in full, with the rest retrieved from reference TRBV18 and TRBJ2-7, is NAGVMQNPRHLVRRRGQEARLRCSPMKGHSHVYWYRQLPEEGLKFMVYLQKENIIDESGMPKERFSAEFPKEGPSILRIQQVVRGDSAAYFCASSAGTVDNYEQYFGPGTRLTVT.

The chain recombines TRBV25-1 with TRBJ2-1; unclear D gene. This CDR3 region has 14 residues. Germline V gene lookup returns CDR1 MGHDK and CDR2 SYGVNS. V lost 4 bases, J lost 8 bases, and 15 bases lay in between. The CDR3 DNA sequence: TGTGCCAGCAGTGTTGACTTCCTTAACGATGAGCAGTTCTTC. Translation gives CASSVDFLNDEQFF.

The rearrangement uses TRBV10-2 and TRBJ2-7; D might be TRBD2 (5 bases). The CDR3 consists of 13 residues. CDR1 is WSHSY and CDR2 is SAAADI in the germline V gene. Trimming removed 5 bases from V and 2 bases from J, with 10 bases in between. The CDR3 reads CASSHLATYEQYF. CDR3 sequence (DNA): TGCGCCAGCAGTCATCTAGCAACCTACGAGCAGTACTTC.

This chain joins TRBV7-8 and TRBJ2-3, with D perhaps matching TRBD2 (6 bases). V dropped 8 bases and J dropped 2 bases, with 8 bases sitting between them. CDR1 and CDR2 (germline): SGHVS, FQNEAQ. This CDR3 comprises 12 residues. CDR3 sequence: CASGGSTDTQYF. CDR3 coding DNA: TGTGCCAGCGGGGGGTCCACAGATACGCAGTATTTT. Combining the CDR3 with reference TRBV7-8 and TRBJ2-3 gives the whole variable domain GAGVSQSPRYKVAKRGQDVALRCDPISGHVSLFWYQQALGQGPEFLTYFQNEAQLDKSGLPSDRFFAERPEGSVSTLKIQRTQQEDSAVYLCASGGSTDTQYFGPGTRLTVL.

V gene TRBV18 combines with J gene TRBJ2-2; D perhaps matches TRBD1 (6 bases). V was clipped by 0 bases and J by 6 bases, with 14 bases between them. CDR3 size: 16 residues. CDR1 KGHSH and CDR2 LQKENI come from the germline V gene. CDR3 in amino acids: CASSPPGVRGSGELFF. In DNA, the CDR3 is TGTGCCAGCTCACCACCGGGCGTGAGGGGGTCCGGGGAGCTGTTTTTT. The complete variable domain, with remaining parts taken from reference TRBV18 and TRBJ2-2, reads NAGVMQNPRHLVRRRGQEARLRCSPMKGHSHVYWYRQLPEEGLKFMVYLQKENIIDESGMPKERFSAEFPKEGPSILRIQQVVRGDSAAYFCASSPPGVRGSGELFFGEGSRLTVL.

This clone has just a few counts. V usage is TRBV2 and J usage is TRBJ1-5; D is possibly TRBD1 (6 bases). The CDR3 is 15 residues long. Germline CDR1 is SNHLY and CDR2 is FYNNEI. V was trimmed by 1 base and J by 7 bases, leaving 14 bases between them. The CDR3 region has the DNA TGTGCCAGCAGTGAAGGAACAGGGAGGGACCAGCCCCAGCATTTT. This gives the protein CASSEGTGRDQPQHF.